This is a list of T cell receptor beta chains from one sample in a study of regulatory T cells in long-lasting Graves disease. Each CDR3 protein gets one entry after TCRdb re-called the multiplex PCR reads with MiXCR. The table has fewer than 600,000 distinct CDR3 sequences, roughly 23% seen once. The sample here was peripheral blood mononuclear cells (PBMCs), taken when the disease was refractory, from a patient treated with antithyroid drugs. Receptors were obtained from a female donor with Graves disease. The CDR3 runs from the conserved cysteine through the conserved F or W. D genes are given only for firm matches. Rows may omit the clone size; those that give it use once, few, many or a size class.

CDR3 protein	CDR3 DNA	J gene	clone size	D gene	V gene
CSARRGQAMNTEAFF	TGCAGTGCTAGGAGGGGACAGGCCATGAACACTGAAGCTTTCTTT	TRBJ1-1	few	TRBD1	TRBV20-1
CAWSGSDSKLFF	TGTGCCTGGAGTGGCTCGGACAGCAAACTGTTTTTT	TRBJ1-4	few	.	TRBV30
CATSRGQGINSPLHF	TGTGCCACCAGCAGAGGACAGGGCATTAATTCACCCCTCCACTTT	TRBJ1-6	.	TRBD1	TRBV15
CASSSGDRVSGNQPQHF	TGCGCCAGCAGCTCTGGAGACAGGGTTAGTGGCAATCAGCCCCAGCATTTT	TRBJ1-5	.	TRBD1	TRBV5-1
CAGSYSSGRSYEQYF	TGTGCCGGCAGTTACTCGTCGGGGAGATCCTACGAGCAGTACTTC	TRBJ2-7	few	.	TRBV6-2/TRBV6-3
CAISGTLVTEAFF	TGTGCCATCAGCGGGACCTTGGTCACTGAAGCTTTCTTT	TRBJ1-1	.	.	TRBV10-3
CASSIGTSDYEQYF	TGTGCCAGTAGTATCGGGACTAGCGACTACGAGCAGTACTTC	TRBJ2-7	few	TRBD2	TRBV19
CASSIRGPGGDTGELSF	TGTGCCAGTAGTATTAGGGGCCCGGGAGGCGACACCGGGGAGCTGTCTTTT	TRBJ2-2	.	TRBD2	TRBV19
CASSQTPLGLPQHF	TGCGCCAGCAGCCAAACCCCCCTGGGGCTGCCCCAGCATTTT	TRBJ1-5	.	.	TRBV4-1
CASSWGPGQYSGNTIYF	TGCGCCAGCAGCTGGGGACCGGGACAGTACTCTGGAAACACCATATATTTT	TRBJ1-3	.	TRBD1	TRBV5-1
CASSFFGTGAFGNIQYF	TGTGCCAGCAGTTTCTTCGGGACAGGGGCTTTTGGGAACATTCAGTACTTC	TRBJ2-4	few	TRBD1	TRBV7-2
CAGTGTSSYEQYF	TGTGCCGGAACCGGGACTAGTTCCTACGAGCAGTACTTC	TRBJ2-7	few	TRBD2	TRBV7-3
CSARDPRDRGQDQPQHF	TGCAGTGCTAGAGACCCGAGGGACAGGGGGCAGGATCAGCCCCAGCATTTT	TRBJ1-5	many	TRBD1	TRBV20-1
CSASGRVAGELFF	TGCAGTGCTAGTGGCAGGGTGGCCGGGGAGCTGTTTTTT	TRBJ2-2	many	.	TRBV20-1
CASSLSLTGPNNSPLHF	TGTGCCAGCAGCTTATCTTTGACCGGGCCTAATAATTCACCCCTCCACTTT	TRBJ1-6	many	.	TRBV7-2
CASSSYFQAPIQYF	TGTGCCAGCAGTAGCTACTTTCAAGCCCCCATTCAGTACTTC	TRBJ2-4	.	.	TRBV28
CASRFPVGREAYGYTF	TGTGCCAGCAGGTTCCCGGTGGGCAGGGAGGCCTATGGCTACACCTTC	TRBJ1-2	many	.	TRBV28